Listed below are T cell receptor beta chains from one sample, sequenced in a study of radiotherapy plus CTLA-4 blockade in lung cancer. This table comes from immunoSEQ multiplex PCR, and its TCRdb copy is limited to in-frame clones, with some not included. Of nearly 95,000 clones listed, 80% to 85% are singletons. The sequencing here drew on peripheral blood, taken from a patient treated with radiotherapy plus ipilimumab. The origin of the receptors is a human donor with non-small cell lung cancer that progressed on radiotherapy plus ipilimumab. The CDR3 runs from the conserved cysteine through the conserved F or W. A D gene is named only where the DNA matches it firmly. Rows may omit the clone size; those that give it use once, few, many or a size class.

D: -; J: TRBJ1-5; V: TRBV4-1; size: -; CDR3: CASSQEGAGGQQPQHF; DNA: TGCGCCAGCAGCCAAGAAGGGGCAGGTGGGCAGCAGCCCCAGCATTTT
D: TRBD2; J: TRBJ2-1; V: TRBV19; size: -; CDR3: CASSIGLAGGRYNEQFF; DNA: TGTGCCAGTAGTATCGGACTAGCGGGAGGGCGCTACAATGAGCAGTTCTTC
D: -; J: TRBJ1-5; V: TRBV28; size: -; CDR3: CASKIGGSGPQHF; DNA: TGTGCCAGCAAAATAGGGGGGTCCGGGCCCCAGCATTTT
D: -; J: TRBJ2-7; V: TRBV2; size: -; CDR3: CASRRNTGGAYEQYF; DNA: TGTGCCAGCAGGCGAAACACAGGGGGGGCCTACGAGCAGTACTTC
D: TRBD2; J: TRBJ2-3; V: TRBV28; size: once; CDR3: CASSSLAGDTQYF; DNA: TGTGCCAGCAGTTCGTTAGCGGGAGATACGCAGTATTTT
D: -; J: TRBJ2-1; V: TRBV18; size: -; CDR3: CASSPQGNEQFF; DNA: TGTGCCAGCTCGCCACAGGGAAATGAGCAGTTCTTC
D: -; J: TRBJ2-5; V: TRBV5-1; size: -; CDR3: CASSLTSQETQYF; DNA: TGCGCCAGCAGCTTGACTAGTCAAGAGACCCAGTACTTC
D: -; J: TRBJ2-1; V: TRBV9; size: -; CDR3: CASSVDTVAQTFF; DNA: TGTGCCAGCAGCGTAGACACGGTTGCCCAGACGTTCTTC
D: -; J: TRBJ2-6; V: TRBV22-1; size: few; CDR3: CPGRGNRSEQSRANVLTF; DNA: TGTCCTGGGAGGGGAAACAGAAGCGAACAAAGTCGGGCCAACGTCCTGACTTTC
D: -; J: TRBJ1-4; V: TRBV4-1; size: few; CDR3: CASSQTENEKLFF; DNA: TGCGCCAGCAGCCAAACAGAGAATGAAAAACTGTTTTTT
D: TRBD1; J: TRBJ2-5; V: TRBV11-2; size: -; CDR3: CASSLGGQGKETQYF; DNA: TGTGCCAGCAGCTTAGGGGGACAGGGAAAAGAGACCCAGTACTTC
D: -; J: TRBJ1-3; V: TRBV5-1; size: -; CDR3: CASSGAGTASSGNTIYF; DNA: TGCGCCAGCAGCGGGGCCGGGACTGCCTCTTCTGGAAACACCATATATTTT
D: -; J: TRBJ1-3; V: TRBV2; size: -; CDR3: CASSDPRDIGNTIYF; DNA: TGTGCCAGCAGTGACCCCCGGGACATCGGAAACACCATATATTTT
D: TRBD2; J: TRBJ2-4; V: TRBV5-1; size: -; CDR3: CASSLELAGARNIQYF; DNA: TGCGCCAGCAGCTTGGAGCTAGCGGGAGCGAGGAACATTCAGTACTTC
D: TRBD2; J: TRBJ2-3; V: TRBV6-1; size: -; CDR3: CASSEGTSGRRTDTQYF; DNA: TGTGCCAGCAGTGAAGGGACTAGCGGGAGGCGCACAGATACGCAGTATTTT
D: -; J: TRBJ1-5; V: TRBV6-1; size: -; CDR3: CASMALLGNQPQHF; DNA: TGTGCCAGCATGGCTTTGCTGGGCAATCAGCCCCAGCATTTT
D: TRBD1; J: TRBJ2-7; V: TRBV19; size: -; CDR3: CASSYSGTGIYEQYF; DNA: TGTGCCAGTAGTTACTCCGGGACAGGGATATACGAGCAGTACTTC
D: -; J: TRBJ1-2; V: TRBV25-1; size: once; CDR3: CASRAIRGYTF; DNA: TGTGCCAGCAGGGCCATTCGAGGCTACACCTTC
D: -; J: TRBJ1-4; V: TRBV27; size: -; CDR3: CASSSGTTNEKLFF; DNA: TGTGCCAGCAGCTCCGGGACAACTAATGAAAAACTGTTTTTT
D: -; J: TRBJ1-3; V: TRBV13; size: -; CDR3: CASSLAGRDSGNTIYF; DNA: TGTGCCAGCAGCTTAGCAGGCCGGGACTCTGGAAACACCATATATTTT
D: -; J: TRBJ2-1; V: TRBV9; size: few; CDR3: CASSSGGYNEQFF; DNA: TGTGCCAGCAGCTCTGGGGGTTACAATGAGCAGTTCTTC
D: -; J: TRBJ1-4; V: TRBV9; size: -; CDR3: CASSGVNEKLFF; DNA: TGTGCCAGCAGTGGGGTTAATGAAAAACTGTTTTTT
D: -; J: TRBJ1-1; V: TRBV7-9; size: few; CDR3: CASSLGETEAFF; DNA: TGTGCCAGCAGCTTAGGGGAAACTGAAGCTTTCTTT
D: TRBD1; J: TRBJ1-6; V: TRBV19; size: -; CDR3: CASTLQGDLRNSPLHF; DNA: TGTGCCAGTACCCTACAGGGGGATTTGCGTAATTCACCCCTCCACTTT
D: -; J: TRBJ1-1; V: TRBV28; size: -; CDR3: CALVTTGYTEAFF; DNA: TGTGCCCTAGTAACTACAGGGTACACTGAAGCTTTCTTT
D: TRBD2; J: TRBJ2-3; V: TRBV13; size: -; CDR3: CATNKYSRTSGRRKADTQYF; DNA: TGTGCCACCAACAAGTACAGTCGGACTAGCGGGAGGCGTAAGGCAGATACGCAGTATTTT
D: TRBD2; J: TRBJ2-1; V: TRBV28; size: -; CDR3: CASSNPGGYNEQFF; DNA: TGTGCCAGCAGCAACCCGGGGGGATACAATGAGCAGTTCTTC
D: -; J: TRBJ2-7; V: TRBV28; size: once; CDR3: CASSLGPTYEQYF; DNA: TGTGCCAGCAGTTTAGGACCAACCTACGAGCAGTACTTC
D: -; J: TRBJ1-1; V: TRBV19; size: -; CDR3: CASSIAPWGNTEAFF; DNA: TGTGCCAGTAGTATAGCACCTTGGGGGAACACTGAAGCTTTCTTT
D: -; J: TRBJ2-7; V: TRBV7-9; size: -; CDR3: CASTQQASSYEQYF; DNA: TGTGCCAGCACTCAACAGGCGTCCTCCTACGAGCAGTACTTC
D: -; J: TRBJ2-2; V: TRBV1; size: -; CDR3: CTSSQAQNTGELFF; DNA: TGCACCAGCAGCCAAGCACAGAACACCGGGGAGCTGTTTTTT
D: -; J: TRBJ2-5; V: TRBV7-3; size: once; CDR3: CASSTGTPPKTQYF; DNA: TGTGCCAGCAGCACCGGGACGCCGCCGAAGACCCAGTACTTC
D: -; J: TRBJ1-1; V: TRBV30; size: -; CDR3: CAWSLGISEAFF; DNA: TGTGCCTGGAGTCTGGGGATCTCTGAAGCTTTCTTT
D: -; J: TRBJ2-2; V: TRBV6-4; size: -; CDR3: CASSIGGPTGELFF; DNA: TGTGCCAGCAGTATCGGAGGGCCCACCGGGGAGCTGTTTTTT
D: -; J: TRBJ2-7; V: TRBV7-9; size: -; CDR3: CASSLGIQIYEQYF; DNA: TGTGCCAGCAGCTTGGGTATCCAGATCTACGAGCAGTACTTC
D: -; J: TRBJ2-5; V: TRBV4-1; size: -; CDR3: CASSQGVSGLGEETQYF; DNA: TGCGCCAGCAGCCAAGGGGTATCGGGACTGGGGGAAGAGACCCAGTACTTC
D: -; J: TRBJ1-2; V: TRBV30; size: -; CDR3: CAWTPGGSKGYTF; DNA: TGTGCCTGGACTCCGGGGGGCAGTAAAGGCTACACCTTC
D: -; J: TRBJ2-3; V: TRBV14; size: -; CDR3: CASSQGDYHTDTQYF; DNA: TGTGCCAGCAGCCAAGGTGACTACCACACAGATACGCAGTATTTT
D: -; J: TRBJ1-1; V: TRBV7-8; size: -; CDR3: CASSSGSRGLAEAFF; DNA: TGTGCCAGCAGCTCCGGGTCGAGAGGACTGGCTGAAGCTTTCTTT
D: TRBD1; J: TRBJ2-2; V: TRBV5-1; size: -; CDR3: CASSPMTGDTGELFF; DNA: TGCGCCAGCAGCCCGATGACAGGGGACACCGGGGAGCTGTTTTTT
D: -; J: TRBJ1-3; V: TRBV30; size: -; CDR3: CAWKYGGQTGNTIYF; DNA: TGTGCCTGGAAATACGGGGGCCAGACTGGAAACACCATATATTTT
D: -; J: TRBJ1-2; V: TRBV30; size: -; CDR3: CAWSVRRGPDGYTF; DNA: TGTGCCTGGAGTGTACGTCGGGGGCCGGATGGCTACACCTTC
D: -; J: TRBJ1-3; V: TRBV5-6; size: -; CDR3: CASSLSRDFGNTIYF; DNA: TGTGCCAGCAGCTTAAGCAGGGATTTTGGAAACACCATATATTTT
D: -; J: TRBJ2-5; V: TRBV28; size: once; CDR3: CASSLSPGTGQETQYF; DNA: TGTGCCAGCAGTTTAAGCCCAGGGACGGGTCAAGAGACCCAGTACTTC
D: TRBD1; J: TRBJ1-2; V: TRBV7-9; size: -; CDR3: CASSTGTGGSGYGYTF; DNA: TGTGCCAGCAGCACTGGGACAGGGGGATCGGGCTATGGCTACACCTTC
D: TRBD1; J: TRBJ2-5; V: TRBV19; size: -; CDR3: CASRTDRASKTQYF; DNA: TGTGCCAGTAGGACGGACAGGGCCTCAAAGACCCAGTACTTC